This paragraph covers one TCR beta chain sequence. The junction departs from the called germline gene at one end, perhaps through a read error. Amplification of the TCR beta CDR3 regions used RNA transcripts (as template). First-round RT-PCR employed HTBI primers, with a second-round multiplex PCR after it. A single record per CDR3 protein comes from TCRdb applying MiXCR to the multiplex PCR reads. The table lists around 1,000,000 distinct CDR3 sequences, about two fifths of them singletons. Germline V CDR1 and CDR2: ENHRY, SYGVKD. There are 15 residues in the CDR3. The data are from a study of Graves' ophthalmopathy and Graves' hyperthyroidism.

The specimen sequenced was peripheral blood or thyroid tissue (not recorded which). The sequence derives from an adult man with Graves' hyperthyroidism. The chain joins TRBV10-3 to TRBJ1-2; 10 bases are a match to TRBD1. CDR3 in amino acids: CASSHDRGQVYGYTF. The CDR3 coding sequence is TGTGCCAGCAGTCACGACAGGGGGCAGGTCTATGGCTACACCTTC.